A selection of T cell receptor beta chains follows, all from one sample in a study of esophageal squamous cell carcinoma tumors. TCRdb recomputed calls from the 5' RACE reads with MiXCR, one row per CDR3 protein. The sample carries about 5,600 distinct CDR3 sequences, approximately 23% recorded once. Sequencing used tumor tissue. These receptors all stem from a man aged 45-79 years with esophageal squamous cell carcinoma. CDR3s include the opening cysteine and the closing phenylalanine or tryptophan. A D gene is named only where the DNA matches it firmly. The size field is filled for only some rows; it gives once, few, many or a size class.

J	D	V	size	CDR3	DNA
TRBJ2-3	TRBD2	TRBV27	many	CASSPTSGRTDTQYF	TGTGCCAGCAGCCCGACTAGCGGGAGAACAGATACGCAGTATTTT
TRBJ2-2	NA	TRBV6-6	NA	CASSYRTSNTGELFF	TGTGCCAGCAGCTATCGGACGTCGAACACCGGGGAGCTGTTTTTT
TRBJ2-1	TRBD2	TRBV28	large	CASSLYTGGPDEQFF	TGTGCCAGCAGTTTATATACGGGAGGGCCAGATGAGCAGTTCTTC
TRBJ1-2	TRBD1	TRBV20-1	medium-sized	CSARVAGTDLYYGYTF	TGCAGTGCTAGAGTCGCCGGGACAGACCTATATTATGGCTACACCTTC
TRBJ2-1	NA	TRBV29-1	few	CSAGVREIGYNEQFF	TGCAGCGCCGGAGTCAGGGAGATAGGGTACAATGAGCAGTTCTTC
TRBJ2-1	NA	TRBV7-9	NA	CASSLGATNEQFF	TGTGCCAGCAGCTTAGGGGCCACCAATGAGCAGTTCTTC
TRBJ2-7	TRBD1	TRBV18	few	CASSSGTGGEQYF	TGTGCCAGCTCATCCGGGACAGGGGGCGAGCAGTACTTC
TRBJ2-2	NA	TRBV28	few	CASSFIRGGTGELFF	TGTGCCAGCAGTTTCATCAGGGGTGGCACCGGGGAGCTGTTTTTT
TRBJ2-1	NA	TRBV9	large	CASSGILPNEQFF	TGTGCCAGCAGCGGGATCTTACCCAATGAGCAGTTCTTC
TRBJ1-1	NA	TRBV5-6	many	CASSLSVNTEAFF	TGTGCCAGCAGCTTGAGTGTGAACACTGAAGCTTTCTTT
TRBJ2-1	NA	TRBV24-1	few	CATSDLTGDHYNEQFF	TGTGCCACCAGTGATTTGACGGGGGATCACTACAATGAGCAGTTCTTC
TRBJ2-1	NA	TRBV12-3/TRBV12-4	NA	CASSRQTGYEQFF	TGTGCCAGCAGCCGTCAAACAGGGTATGAGCAGTTCTTC
TRBJ2-1	TRBD1	TRBV14	NA	CASSQRGPYNEQFF	TGTGCCAGCAGCCAAAGGGGGCCCTACAATGAGCAGTTCTTC
TRBJ2-5	TRBD2	TRBV3-1	medium-sized	CASSRGMRTVAGSKETQYF	TGTGCCAGCAGCCGAGGAATGAGAACAGTAGCGGGGTCAAAAGAGACCCAGTACTTC
TRBJ2-3	TRBD2	TRBV24-1	few	CATSGTGLAGTDTQYF	TGTGCCACCAGTGGGACGGGACTAGCGGGCACAGATACGCAGTATTTT
TRBJ2-7	NA	TRBV7-9	NA	CASSFRTGPEGSEQYF	TGTGCCAGCAGCTTCCGGACGGGACCGGAAGGTTCCGAGCAGTACTTC
TRBJ2-3	NA	TRBV3-1	medium-sized	CASSQGPSGTDTQYF	TGTGCCAGCAGCCAAGGACCCTCGGGGACAGATACGCAGTATTTT
TRBJ1-5	NA	TRBV12-3/TRBV12-4	many	CASSKTGGQPQHF	TGTGCCAGCAGCAAGACAGGTGGCCAGCCCCAGCATTTT
TRBJ2-1	NA	TRBV7-2	medium-sized	CASSLPALLAGKRIF	TGTGCCAGCAGCTTACCGGCCCTCCTAGCTGGAAAGAGGATCTTC
TRBJ2-7	TRBD2	TRBV3-1	medium-sized	CASSQDLVAGGRDEQYF	TGTGCCAGCAGCCAAGATCTAGTGGCGGGAGGAAGGGACGAGCAGTACTTC
TRBJ1-2	TRBD1	TRBV7-9	NA	CASSLGTALYGYTF	TGTGCCAGCAGCCTAGGGACAGCCCTCTATGGCTACACCTTC
TRBJ1-4	NA	TRBV6-5	NA	CASRTDRVGTEKLFF	TGTGCCAGCAGAACCGATCGGGTCGGAACTGAAAAACTGTTTTTT
TRBJ2-1	NA	TRBV2	NA	CASSETATGEQFF	TGTGCCAGCAGTGAAACGGCTACGGGAGAGCAGTTCTTC
TRBJ2-6	NA	TRBV24-1	many	CASSTGTGANVLTF	TGTGCCAGCTCCACAGGGACTGGGGCCAACGTCCTGACTTTC
TRBJ2-1	TRBD2	TRBV5-4	many	CASSRQLASSYNEQFF	TGTGCCAGCAGCCGCCAACTAGCGAGCTCCTACAATGAGCAGTTCTTC
TRBJ1-1	NA	TRBV12-3/TRBV12-4	few	CASSPGLWTEAFF	TGTGCCAGCAGTCCGGGACTATGGACTGAAGCTTTCTTT
TRBJ1-3	NA	TRBV28	NA	CASSFLRTEAGGNTRYF	TGTGCCAGCAGTTTTCTCCGGACAGAGGCGGGTGGAAACACCAGATATTTT
TRBJ2-1	NA	TRBV20-1	many	CSARDFQGSYNEQFF	TGCAGTGCTAGAGATTTTCAGGGATCCTACAATGAGCAGTTCTTC
TRBJ1-1	NA	TRBV15	medium-sized	CATSRDPTGWGFF	TGTGCCACCAGCAGAGACCCGACAGGATGGGGTTTCTTT
TRBJ2-3	TRBD1	TRBV6-6	NA	CATDPGQGVTDTQYF	TGTGCCACCGATCCGGGACAGGGGGTAACAGATACGCAGTATTTT
TRBJ1-1	NA	TRBV10-3	medium-sized	CAISGGSAEAFF	TGTGCCATCAGCGGGGGATCCGCTGAAGCTTTCTTT
TRBJ2-1	NA	TRBV25-1	many	CASGTEQFF	TGTGCCAGCGGCACAGAGCAGTTCTTC
TRBJ2-2	NA	TRBV19	NA	CASSIGTNTGELFF	TGTGCCAGTAGTATCGGGACTAACACCGGGGAGCTGTTTTTT
TRBJ1-5	TRBD1	TRBV10-3	few	CATGTGDQPQHF	TGTGCCACCGGGACAGGGGATCAGCCCCAGCATTTT
TRBJ1-2	TRBD1	TRBV12-3/TRBV12-4	medium-sized	CASSLTGGYGYTF	TGTGCCAGCAGTTTAACAGGGGGCTATGGCTACACCTTC
TRBJ2-1	TRBD2	TRBV11-2	medium-sized	CASSFGASGSRVHEQFF	TGTGCCAGCAGCTTTGGGGCTAGCGGGAGCCGGGTGCATGAGCAGTTCTTC
TRBJ2-2	NA	TRBV6-5	many	CASSYSPVSSWGELFF	TGTGCCAGCAGTTACTCCCCAGTATCCTCGTGGGGGGAGCTGTTTTTT
TRBJ1-2	NA	TRBV7-8	medium-sized	CASSLKPGTANYGYTF	TGTGCCAGCAGCTTAAAGCCCGGGACGGCTAACTATGGCTACACCTTC
TRBJ2-1	NA	TRBV29-1	NA	CSVEGQQKRFF	TGCAGCGTTGAAGGACAGCAGAAACGGTTCTTC
TRBJ2-2	NA	TRBV7-9	NA	CASNPSSVSDTGELFF	TGTGCCAGCAACCCCTCCTCCGTTAGCGACACCGGGGAGCTGTTTTTT